A single T cell receptor (beta chain) is shown here with its context. This record belongs to a study of cytomegalovirus exposure and HLA in healthy donors. This table comes from immunoSEQ multiplex PCR, and its TCRdb copy is limited to in-frame clones, with some not included. The table lists about 250,000 clones, 87% of them singletons. V lost 2 bases to trimming and J lost 2 bases, with 4 bases between them. CDR1 MNHNY and CDR2 SVGAGI come from the germline V gene (reference sequence). The CDR3 is 13 residues long. This chain links TRBV6-6 with TRBJ1-5; no clear D. This receptor was identified in a man aged 18-30 years in good health and CMV-seropositive. Sequencing input: PBMCs. The CDR3 region has the DNA TGTGCCAGCAGTTACGATGGCAATCAGCCCCAGCATTTT. Its protein product is CASSYDGNQPQHF.